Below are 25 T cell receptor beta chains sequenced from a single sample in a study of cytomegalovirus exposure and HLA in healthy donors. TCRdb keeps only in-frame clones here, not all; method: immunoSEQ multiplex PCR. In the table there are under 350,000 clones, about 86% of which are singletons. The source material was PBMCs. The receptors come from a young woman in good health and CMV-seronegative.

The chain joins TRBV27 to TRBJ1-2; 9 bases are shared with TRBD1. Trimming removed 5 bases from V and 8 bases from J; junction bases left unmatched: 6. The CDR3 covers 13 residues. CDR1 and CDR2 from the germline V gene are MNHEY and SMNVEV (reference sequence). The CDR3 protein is CASSGTGRGGYTF. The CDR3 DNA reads TGTGCCAGCAGTGGGACAGGGCGGGGCGGCTACACCTTC.

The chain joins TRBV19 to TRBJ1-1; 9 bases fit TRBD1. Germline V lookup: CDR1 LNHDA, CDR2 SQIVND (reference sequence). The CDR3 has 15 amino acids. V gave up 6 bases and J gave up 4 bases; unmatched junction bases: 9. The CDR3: CASRFGTGSTTEAFF. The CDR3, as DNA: TGTGCCAGTAGGTTTGGGACAGGGAGCACCACTGAAGCTTTCTTT. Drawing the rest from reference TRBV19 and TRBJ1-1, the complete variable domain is DGGITQSPKYLFRKEGQNVTLSCEQNLNHDAMYWYRQDPGQGLRLIYYSQIVNDFQKGDIAEGYSVSREKKESFPLTVTSAQKNPTAFYLCASRFGTGSTTEAFFGQGTRLTVV.

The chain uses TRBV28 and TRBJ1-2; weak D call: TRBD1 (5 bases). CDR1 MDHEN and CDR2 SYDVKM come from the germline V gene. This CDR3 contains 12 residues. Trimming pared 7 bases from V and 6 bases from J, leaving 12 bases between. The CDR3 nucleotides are TGTGCCAGCAAGAGGACAAGGGATGGCTACACCTTC. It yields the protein CASKRTRDGYTF.

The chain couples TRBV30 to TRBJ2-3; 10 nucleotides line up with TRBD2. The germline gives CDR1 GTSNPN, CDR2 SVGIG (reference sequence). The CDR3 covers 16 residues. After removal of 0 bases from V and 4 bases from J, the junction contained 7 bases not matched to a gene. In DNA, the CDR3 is TGTGCCTGGAGTGTACTAAGCGGGGGGGGCCCAGATACGCAGTATTTT. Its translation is CAWSVLSGGGPDTQYF.

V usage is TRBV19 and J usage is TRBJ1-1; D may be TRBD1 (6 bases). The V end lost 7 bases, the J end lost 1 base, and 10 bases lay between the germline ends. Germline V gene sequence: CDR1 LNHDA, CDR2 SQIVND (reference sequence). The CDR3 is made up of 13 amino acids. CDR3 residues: CASTHRENTEAFF. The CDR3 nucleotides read TGTGCCAGTACTCACAGGGAGAACACTGAAGCTTTCTTT.

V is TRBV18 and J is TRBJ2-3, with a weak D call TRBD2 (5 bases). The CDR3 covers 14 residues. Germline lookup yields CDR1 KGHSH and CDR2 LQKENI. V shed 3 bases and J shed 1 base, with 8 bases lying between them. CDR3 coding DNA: TGTGCCAGCTCACCGGGCGGGCGCACAGATACGCAGTATTTT. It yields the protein CASSPGGRTDTQYF.

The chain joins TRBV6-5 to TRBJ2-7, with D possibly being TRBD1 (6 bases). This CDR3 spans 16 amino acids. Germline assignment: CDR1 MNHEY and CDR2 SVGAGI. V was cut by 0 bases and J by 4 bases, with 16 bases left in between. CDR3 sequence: CASSYSTDTGTYEQYF. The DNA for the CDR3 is TGTGCCAGCAGTTACTCTACCGATACAGGGACATACGAGCAGTACTTC.

The DNA of the CDR3 is TGTGCCAGCAGCCCAGACAGGGTCAGCAACGAGCAGTACTTC. Translated: CASSPDRVSNEQYF. This chain uses TRBV7-2 with TRBJ2-7, with 7 positions matching TRBD1. The CDR3 contains 14 residues. Per the germline V gene, CDR1 is SGHTA and CDR2 is FQGNSA. The V and J ends lost 5 bases and 5 bases, in that order; junction bases with no gene match: 9. The whole variable domain, remainder taken from reference TRBV7-2 and TRBJ2-7, is GAGVSQSPSNKVTEKGKDVELRCDPISGHTALYWYRQSLGQGLEFLIYFQGNSAPDKSGLPSDRFSAERTGGSVSTLTIQRTQQEDSAVYLCASSPDRVSNEQYFGPGTRLTVT.

For the CDR3, the DNA is TGCAGCGTTGAAAGACAGGGGGAAACTGAAGCTTTCTTT. Its translation is CSVERQGETEAFF. The V and J genes are TRBV29-1 and TRBJ1-1; 9 bases are shared with TRBD1. The CDR3 totals 13 residues. Looked up from germline, CDR1 is SQVTM and CDR2 is ANQGSEA. The junction had 3 bases not matched to a gene; V was cut back by 2 bases and J by 5 bases.

In DNA, the CDR3 is TGCGCCAGCAGTGAGTCTAGCGAACCCACAGATACGCAGTATTTT. It yields the protein CASSESSEPTDTQYF. The genes are TRBV10-1 and TRBJ2-3; D perhaps matches TRBD2 (5 bases). V was trimmed by 0 bases and J by 2 bases, leaving 9 bases between them. Per the germline V gene, CDR1 is WNHNN and CDR2 is SYGVQD (reference sequence). This CDR3 contains 15 residues.

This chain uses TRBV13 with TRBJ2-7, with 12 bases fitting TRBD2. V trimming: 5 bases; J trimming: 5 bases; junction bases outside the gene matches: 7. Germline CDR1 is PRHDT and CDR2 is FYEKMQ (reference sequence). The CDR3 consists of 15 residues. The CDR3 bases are TGTGCCAGCAGCGTGACTAGCGGGAGAAGGGACGAGCAGTACTTC. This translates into CASSVTSGRRDEQYF. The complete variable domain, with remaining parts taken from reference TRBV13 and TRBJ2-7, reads AAGVIQSPRHLIKEKRETATLKCYPIPRHDTVYWYQQGPGQDPQFLISFYEKMQSDKGSIPDRFSAQQFSDYHSELNMSSLELGDSALYFCASSVTSGRRDEQYFGPGTRLTVT.

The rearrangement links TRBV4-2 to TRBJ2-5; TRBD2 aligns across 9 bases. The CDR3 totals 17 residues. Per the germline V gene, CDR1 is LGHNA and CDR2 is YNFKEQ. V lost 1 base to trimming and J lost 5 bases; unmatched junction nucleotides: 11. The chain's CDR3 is CASSQGDGGRALETQYF. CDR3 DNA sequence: TGTGCCAGCAGCCAAGGGGATGGCGGGAGGGCCTTGGAGACCCAGTACTTC.

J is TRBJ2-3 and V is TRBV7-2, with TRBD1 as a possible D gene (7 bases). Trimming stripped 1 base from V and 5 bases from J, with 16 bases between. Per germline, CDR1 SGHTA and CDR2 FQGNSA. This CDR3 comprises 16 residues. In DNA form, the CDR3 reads TGTGCCAGCAGCTTAGAACAGGGGCGGCGGGGAGATACGCAGTATTTT. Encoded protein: CASSLEQGRRGDTQYF.

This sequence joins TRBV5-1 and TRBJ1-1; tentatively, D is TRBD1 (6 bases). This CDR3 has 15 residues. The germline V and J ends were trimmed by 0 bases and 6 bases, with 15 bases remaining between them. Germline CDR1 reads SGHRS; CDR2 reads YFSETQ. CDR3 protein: CASSLAPGTTSEAFF. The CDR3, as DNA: TGCGCCAGCAGCTTGGCGCCCGGGACAACATCTGAAGCTTTCTTT. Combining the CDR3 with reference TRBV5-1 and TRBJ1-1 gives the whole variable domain KAGVTQTPRYLIKTRGQQVTLSCSPISGHRSVSWYQQTPGQGLQFLFEYFSETQRNKGNFPGRFSGRQFSNSRSEMNVSTLELGDSALYLCASSLAPGTTSEAFFGQGTRLTVV.

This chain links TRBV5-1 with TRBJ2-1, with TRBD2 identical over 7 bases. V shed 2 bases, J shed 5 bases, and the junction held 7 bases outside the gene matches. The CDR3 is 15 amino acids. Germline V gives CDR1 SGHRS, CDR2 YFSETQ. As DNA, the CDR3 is TGCGCCAGCAGCTTTACTAGCGTTCTGGACAATGAGCAGTTCTTC. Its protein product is CASSFTSVLDNEQFF.

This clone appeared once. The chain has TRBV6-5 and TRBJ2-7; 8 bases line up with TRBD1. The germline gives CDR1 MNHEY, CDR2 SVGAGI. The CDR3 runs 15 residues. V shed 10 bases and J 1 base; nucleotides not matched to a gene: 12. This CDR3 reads CATSVGTGASYEQYF. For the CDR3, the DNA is TGTGCCACCTCGGTGGGGACAGGAGCATCCTACGAGCAGTACTTC.

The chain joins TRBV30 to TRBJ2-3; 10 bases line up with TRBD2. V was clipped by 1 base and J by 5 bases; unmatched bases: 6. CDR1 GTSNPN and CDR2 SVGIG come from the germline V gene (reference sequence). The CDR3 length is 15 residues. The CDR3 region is CAWSDLAGAIDTQYF. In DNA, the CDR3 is TGTGCCTGGAGTGATCTAGCGGGAGCGATAGATACGCAGTATTTT.

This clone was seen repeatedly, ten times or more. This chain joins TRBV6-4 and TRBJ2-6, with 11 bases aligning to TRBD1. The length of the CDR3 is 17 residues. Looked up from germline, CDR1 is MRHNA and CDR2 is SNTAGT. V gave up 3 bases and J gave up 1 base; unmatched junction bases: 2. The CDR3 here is CASSEGTGGSGANVLTF. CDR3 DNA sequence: TGTGCCAGCAGTGAAGGGACAGGGGGATCTGGGGCCAACGTCCTGACTTTC.

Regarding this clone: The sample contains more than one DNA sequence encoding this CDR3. Here the CDR3 reads CASSLDSSGANVLTF. Written as DNA, the CDR3 is TGCGCCAGCAGCTTGGACAGTTCTGGGGCCAACGTCCTGACTTTC. This chain links TRBV5-1 with TRBJ2-6; D is unclear. Between the trimmed V and J ends, which lost 0 bases and 1 base, there was a span of 5 bases. The CDR3 covers 15 residues. Looked up from germline, CDR1 is SGHRS and CDR2 is YFSETQ.

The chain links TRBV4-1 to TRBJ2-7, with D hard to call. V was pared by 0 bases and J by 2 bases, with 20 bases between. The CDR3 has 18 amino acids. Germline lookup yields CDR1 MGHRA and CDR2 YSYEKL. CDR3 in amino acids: CASSQDWAVGLNPYEQYF. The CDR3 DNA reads TGCGCCAGCAGCCAAGATTGGGCAGTGGGTCTCAATCCCTACGAGCAGTACTTC.

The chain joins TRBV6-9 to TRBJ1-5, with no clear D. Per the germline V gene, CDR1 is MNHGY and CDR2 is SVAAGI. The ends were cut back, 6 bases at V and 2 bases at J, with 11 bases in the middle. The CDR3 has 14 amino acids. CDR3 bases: TGTGCCAGCAGCCGGAGATCCGGCAATCAGCCCCAGCATTTT. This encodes CASSRRSGNQPQHF.

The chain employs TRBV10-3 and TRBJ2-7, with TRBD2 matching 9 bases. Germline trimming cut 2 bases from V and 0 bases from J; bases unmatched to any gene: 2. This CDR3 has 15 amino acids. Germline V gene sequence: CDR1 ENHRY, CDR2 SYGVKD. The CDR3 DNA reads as TGTGCCATCAGTGAGGTAGCGGGGGTCTCCTACGAGCAGTACTTC. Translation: CAISEVAGVSYEQYF.

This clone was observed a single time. The CDR3 DNA sequence: TGTGCCTGGGGTGGTTTCCGGGGAGGGCCCTACAATGAGCAGTTCTTC. This codes for CAWGGFRGGPYNEQFF. The chain carries TRBV30 and TRBJ2-1; 7 bases align to TRBD2. The J segment lost 2 bases and the V segment lost 5 bases, leaving 12 bases of the junction unmatched. Germline V gives CDR1 GTSNPN, CDR2 SVGIG (reference sequence). The CDR3 sequence is 16 residues long.

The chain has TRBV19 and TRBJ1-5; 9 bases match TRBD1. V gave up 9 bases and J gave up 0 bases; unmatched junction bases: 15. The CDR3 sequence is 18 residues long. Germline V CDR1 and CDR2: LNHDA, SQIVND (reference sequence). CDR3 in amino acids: CASLRVDRGTYSNQPQHF. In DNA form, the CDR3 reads TGTGCCAGCTTAAGGGTCGACAGGGGGACCTATAGCAATCAGCCCCAGCATTTT.

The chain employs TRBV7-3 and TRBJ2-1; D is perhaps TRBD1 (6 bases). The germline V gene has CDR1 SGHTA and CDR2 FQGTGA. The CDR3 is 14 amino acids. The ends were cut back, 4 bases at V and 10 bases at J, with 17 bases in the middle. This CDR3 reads CASSSPSRGPEQFF. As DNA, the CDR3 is TGTGCCAGCAGCTCACCCAGCAGGGGTCCCGAGCAGTTCTTC. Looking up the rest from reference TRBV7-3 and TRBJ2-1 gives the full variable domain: GAGVSQTPSNKVTEKGKYVELRCDPISGHTALYWYRQSLGQGPEFLIYFQGTGAADDSGLPNDRFFAVRPEGSVSTLKIQRTERGDSAVYLCASSSPSRGPEQFFGPGTRLTVL.